A selection of T cell receptor beta chains follows, all from one sample in a study of T cells in Graves' hyperthyroidism and ophthalmopathy. A single record per CDR3 protein comes from TCRdb applying MiXCR to the multiplex PCR reads. The data contain 500,000 to 800,000 distinct CDR3 sequences, roughly 45% of them singletons. Sequencing input: peripheral blood or thyroid tissue (not recorded which). These receptors were collected from an adult man with Graves' disease, either hyperthyroidism or ophthalmopathy (not recorded which). The CDR3 runs from the conserved cysteine through the conserved F or W. D genes are given only for firm matches. Part of the rows lack a size; the others show once, few, many or a class for expanded clones.

abundance | d_gene | j_gene | v_gene | CDR3nt | CDR3aa
- | - | TRBJ2-7 | TRBV7-8 | TGTGCCAGCAGCTTATTGGGGGCGACAGACTACGAGCAGTACTTC | CASSLLGATDYEQYF
- | - | TRBJ1-6 | TRBV20-1 | TGCAGTGCTAAGACTAGCGGGAGGGCTAGCTCCTATAATTCACCCCTCCACTTT | CSAKTSGRASSYNSPLHF
- | - | TRBJ1-2 | TRBV29-1 | TGCAGCGTTGAATCCGATTTTGATGGCTACACCTTC | CSVESDFDGYTF
- | - | TRBJ2-7 | TRBV29-1 | TGCAGTCTCGGCACGCCCTACGAGCAGTACTTC | CSLGTPYEQYF
- | - | TRBJ1-4 | TRBV7-9 | TGTGCCAGCAGCTCCCCGACAGCAGCGACTAATGAAAAACTGTTTTTT | CASSSPTAATNEKLFF
many | TRBD1 | TRBJ2-5 | TRBV7-9 | TGTGCCAGCATACCCGACACCGGGACAGGGATAGAGACCCAGTACTTC | CASIPDTGTGIETQYF
- | - | TRBJ2-2 | TRBV20-1 | TGCAGTGCTAAGAATCGGTCCGGGGAGCTGTTTTTT | CSAKNRSGELFF
- | - | TRBJ2-7 | TRBV7-2 | TGTGCCAGCAGCTTAAGTCCTGGCATAACCTACGAGCAGTACTTC | CASSLSPGITYEQYF
few | - | TRBJ1-5 | TRBV7-2 | TGTGCCAGCAGTCCCTCCCTTTTTGACGGGGATAGCAATCAGCCCCAGCATTTT | CASSPSLFDGDSNQPQHF
- | - | TRBJ1-6 | TRBV25-1 | TGTGCCAGCAGCCAACGGTCCGATAATTCACCCCTCCACTTT | CASSQRSDNSPLHF
- | - | TRBJ2-5 | TRBV20-1 | TGCAGGTCCACAGGGCCAGAGACCCAGTACTTC | CRSTGPETQYF
many | - | TRBJ1-5 | TRBV2 | TGTGCCAGCAGTGGGATAGGACGGAGCAGCAATCAGCCCCAGCATTTT | CASSGIGRSSNQPQHF
few | TRBD2 | TRBJ2-7 | TRBV11-2 | TGTGCCAGCAGCTTGACTAGCTATTCGGGCGAGCAGTACTTC | CASSLTSYSGEQYF
few | - | TRBJ1-4 | TRBV7-9 | TGTGCCAGCAGCCAGGACAGAGCAACTAATGAAAAACTGTTTTTT | CASSQDRATNEKLFF
many | TRBD2 | TRBJ2-7 | TRBV2 | TGTGCCAGCACCCGAGACCCAGCGGGAGGGCCCTACGAGCAGTACTTC | CASTRDPAGGPYEQYF
- | - | TRBJ1-1 | TRBV19 | TGTGCCAGTAGTATTGGGGTCAGATTGAACACTGAAGCTTTCTTT | CASSIGVRLNTEAFF
- | TRBD1 | TRBJ1-5 | TRBV2 | TGTGCCAGCAGTCCGGGAGGGGGACAGGGATGCAATCAGCCCCAGCATTTT | CASSPGGGQGCNQPQHF
- | TRBD1 | TRBJ2-5 | TRBV7-6 | TGTGCCAGCAGTGCATCCGGGACAGGGGGCGTGGAGACCCAGTACTTC | CASSASGTGGVETQYF
- | TRBD1 | TRBJ2-7 | TRBV29-1 | TGCAGCGTTCGGTCTGGACAGGGGTACGAGCAGTACTTC | CSVRSGQGYEQYF
- | TRBD2 | TRBJ2-3 | TRBV7-9 | TGCGCCAGCAGCAGTGACGGGACTAGCGGGAATCAGTATTTT | CASSSDGTSGNQYF
few | - | TRBJ2-5 | TRBV7-9 | TGTGCCAGCAGCTTAGCAGGGTTGGCGGGTTCGACCTCTGGGGCCCAGTACTTC | CASSLAGLAGSTSGAQYF
- | - | TRBJ2-7 | TRBV7-9 | TGTGCCAGCAGCCCCCTCGAGCAGTACTTC | CASSPLEQYF
few | - | TRBJ2-5 | TRBV7-8 | TGTGCCAGCAGCTTAACAATCAGTACCCAGTACTTC | CASSLTISTQYF
- | - | TRBJ2-7 | TRBV15 | TGTGCCACCAGCAGAGATTTTCGAGGAGTCTACGAGCAGTACTTC | CATSRDFRGVYEQYF
- | - | TRBJ2-5 | TRBV25-1 | TGTGCCAGCAGTGGGGTAGGGGGGCGGGAGACCCAGTACTTC | CASSGVGGRETQYF